The following is a T cell receptor (beta chain) sequence with its context. Its antigen is not identified. The data are from a study of beta chain features in type 1 diabetes. General study results and limits: Comparison showed that naive, central memory and Treg TCRB repertoires appeared more similar among patients than among healthy donors. Diminished insertions and augmented deletions at VDJ junctions characterized type 1 diabetes patients.

Expressed TCRB transcripts were sequenced, since all the RNA that had been isolated was reverse transcribed. TCRdb's table, derived via immunoSEQ multiplex PCR, lists solely in-frame clones and lacks some. The sample has roughly 130,000 clones, around 8.7% seen once. The length of the CDR3 is 15 residues. V was trimmed by 1 base and J by 4 bases, leaving 14 bases between them. In germline, CDR1 is SGDLS, CDR2 YYNGEE. This TCR was recovered from a man younger than 35 in good health. The specimen was central memory CD4+ T cells from blood. The rearrangement uses TRBV9 and TRBJ2-5; weak D call: TRBD2 (7 bases). The CDR3, as DNA: TGTGCCAGCAGCGTAAGGGAGGGGGTGGGAGAGACCCAGTACTTC. This translates into CASSVREGVGETQYF.